These 20 T cell receptor beta chains originate from one sample sequenced in a study of CD8 T cells in ankylosing spondylitis. In TCRdb, the 5' RACE reads were re-called with MiXCR into one record per CDR3 protein. The data hold about 270,000 distinct CDR3 sequences, with 32% observed a single time. Sequences were obtained from blood, either unsorted or a sorted T cell fraction (not recorded which). These TCRs come from a male donor with ankylosing spondylitis or in good health (not recorded which).

This clonotype has just a few counts. The CDR3 coding sequence is TGTGCCACCAGCAGACCCGGGGCGGGCAGAACTAACTATGGCTACACCTTC. Residues: CATSRPGAGRTNYGYTF. This chain joins TRBV15 and TRBJ1-2, with D perhaps TRBD1 (5 bases). The CDR3 consists of 17 residues. Trimming pared 2 bases from V and 0 bases from J, leaving 16 bases between. Germline V lookup: CDR1 LNHNV, CDR2 YYDKDF (reference sequence).

The chain joins TRBV24-1 to TRBJ2-1; no firm D call. CDR1 and CDR2 (germline): KGHDR, SFDVKD. The germline V and J ends were trimmed by 6 bases and 8 bases, with 7 bases remaining between them. The CDR3 runs to 11 residues. The CDR3 region is CATSRVDEQFF. DNA of the CDR3: TGTGCCACCAGTCGAGTCGATGAGCAGTTCTTC.

This chain joins TRBV12-3 or TRBV12-4 and TRBJ1-1, with 10 positions matching TRBD1. Trimming at V came to 2 bases and at J to 11 bases, leaving 2 bases not matched to a gene. The CDR3 loop spans 12 amino acids. CDR3 region: CASSLRQGAAFF. In DNA, the CDR3 is TGTGCCAGCAGTTTAAGACAGGGGGCGGCTTTCTTT.

The chain has TRBV7-9 and TRBJ2-2; 8 bases align to TRBD1. Trimming took 4 bases from V and 3 from J; bases not matched to a gene: 1. Germline values: CDR1 SEHNR, CDR2 FQNEAQ (reference sequence). The CDR3 contains 14 residues. CDR3 sequence: CASSSGQDTGELFF. As DNA, the CDR3 is TGTGCCAGCAGCTCGGGACAGGACACCGGGGAGCTGTTTTTT.

The CDR3 protein is CASSPRRASGYEQYF. The DNA for the CDR3 is TGTGCCAGCAGTCCACGTAGGGCTAGCGGCTACGAGCAGTACTTC. V and J are TRBV12-3 or TRBV12-4 and TRBJ2-7, with 7 bases matching TRBD2. The CDR3 is 15 residues long. Trimming removed 5 bases from V and 3 bases from J; junction bases left unmatched: 10.

This clonotype was counted between two and nine times. V gene TRBV15 combines with J gene TRBJ2-3; the match to TRBD1 covers 10 bases. Germline assignment: CDR1 LNHNV and CDR2 YYDKDF (reference sequence). The length of the CDR3 is 15 residues. The V segment lost 5 bases and the J segment 2 bases; nucleotides outside the gene matches: 4. The CDR3 DNA follows: TGTGCCACCAGCGACAGGGGGCTGAACACAGATACGCAGTATTTT. Translation: CATSDRGLNTDTQYF.

The J gene is TRBJ2-3, the V gene TRBV3-1; D not certain. The V gene lost 0 bases and the J gene lost 0 bases, with 10 bases spanning the gap. The germline gives CDR1 LGHDT, CDR2 YNNKEL (reference sequence). This CDR3 contains 16 residues. CDR3 amino acids: CASSQDRGTSTDTQYF. The CDR3, as DNA: TGTGCCAGCAGCCAAGATCGTGGAACTAGCACAGATACGCAGTATTTT.

The CDR3 protein is CASSWTSGYSNEQFF. The DNA of the CDR3 is TGTGCCAGCAGTTGGACTAGCGGGTACTCCAATGAGCAGTTCTTC. The chain couples TRBV12-3 or TRBV12-4 to TRBJ2-1, with 11 bases lining up with TRBD2. Germline trimming cut 4 bases from V and 6 bases from J; bases unmatched to any gene: 5. This CDR3 region has 15 residues.

This clonotype was picked up many times. The J gene is TRBJ2-1, the V gene TRBV6-1; D possibly matches TRBD1 or TRBD2 (5 bases each). V lost 7 bases and J lost 4, with 14 bases in between. In germline, CDR1 is MNHNS, CDR2 SASEGT. The CDR3 has 14 residues. The chain's CDR3 is CASNRDGNYNEQFF. The CDR3 DNA is TGTGCCAGCAACCGGGACGGGAATTACAATGAGCAGTTCTTC.

V and J are TRBV9 and TRBJ1-5; perhaps TRBD1 as D (6 bases). Trimming pared 0 bases from V and 6 bases from J, leaving 10 bases between. This CDR3 is built from 14 residues. Per germline, CDR1 SGDLS and CDR2 YYNGEE. This CDR3 is CASSVGGGGQPQHF. DNA of the CDR3: TGTGCCAGCAGCGTAGGAGGGGGTGGTCAGCCCCAGCATTTT.

In DNA form, the CDR3 reads TGTGCCAGCAGCCAAGCACCACAGGGTGGCGGAAACACCATATATTTT. Translated, it gives CASSQAPQGGGNTIYF. The chain employs TRBV4-2 and TRBJ1-3, with D perhaps TRBD1 (6 bases). V was shortened by 1 base and J by 4 bases, with 14 bases between the two germline ends. Germline loops: CDR1 LGHNA, CDR2 YNFKEQ. This CDR3 is 16 amino acids long.

This clonotype has a handful of counts. The chain's CDR3 is CASSYTGGETQYF. The DNA for the CDR3 is TGTGCCAGCAGTTACACGGGGGGCGAGACCCAGTACTTC. The rearrangement links TRBV6-5 to TRBJ2-5; D possibly corresponds to TRBD2 (7 bases). CDR1 and CDR2 (germline): MNHEY, SVGAGI. V was clipped by 2 bases and J by 5 bases, with 9 bases between them. This CDR3 spans 13 amino acids.

V and J are TRBV6-5 and TRBJ2-3; D call uncertain. The CDR3 is 16 residues long. Germline V lookup: CDR1 MNHEY, CDR2 SVGAGI. Deletions cut 4 bases from V and 1 base from J, with 15 bases between. The CDR3 nucleotides read TGTGCCAGCAGTTCCCTCCCCCAATGGGGCACAGATACGCAGTATTTT. Translation gives CASSSLPQWGTDTQYF.

The chain recombines TRBV5-1 with TRBJ2-7; 8 bases fit TRBD1. The V and J ends lost 4 bases and 4 bases, in that order; junction bases with no gene match: 10. This CDR3 spans 15 amino acids. Germline lookup yields CDR1 SGHRS and CDR2 YFSETQ. This chain's CDR3 is CASSAADRGHYEQYF. CDR3 nucleotides: TGCGCCAGCAGCGCCGCAGACAGGGGCCATTACGAGCAGTACTTC.

The J gene is TRBJ1-5, the V gene TRBV12-3 or TRBV12-4; no clear D. CDR3 length: 15 amino acids. The ends were cut back, 1 base at V and 0 bases at J, with 7 bases in the middle. The CDR3 nucleotides are TGTGCCAGCAGTTTAGGGCCAGATAGCAATCAGCCCCAGCATTTT. It yields the protein CASSLGPDSNQPQHF.

The sample holds a few counts of this clonotype. The chain carries TRBV20-1 and TRBJ2-2; no clear D gene. Germline V lookup: CDR1 DFQATT, CDR2 SNEGSKA (reference sequence). V was trimmed by 0 bases and J by 5 bases, leaving 10 bases between them. The CDR3 runs to 14 residues. CDR3 loop: CSARDVEPTGELFF. The CDR3 nucleotides are TGCAGTGCTAGAGATGTCGAACCTACCGGGGAGCTGTTTTTT.

CDR3 amino acids: CSARARGTLQETQYF. The CDR3 bases are TGCAGTGCTAGGGCCCGTGGGACATTGCAAGAGACCCAGTACTTC. This chain joins TRBV20-1 and TRBJ2-5; TRBD1 is a possible D gene (6 bases). The CDR3 totals 15 residues. CDR1 is DFQATT, CDR2 SNEGSKA, per germline (reference sequence). Trimming stripped 3 bases from V and 2 bases from J, with 16 bases between.

The chain carries TRBV7-8 and TRBJ2-7; D possibly corresponds to TRBD2 (6 bases). V lost 1 base and J 3 bases, leaving 7 bases between the germline ends. This CDR3 region has 13 residues. The V gene's germline CDR1 is SGHVS and CDR2 FQNEAQ. CDR3 DNA: TGTGCCAGCAGCTTAGGGGACTTCTACGAGCAGTACTTC. The encoded protein is CASSLGDFYEQYF.

The chain uses TRBV7-9 and TRBJ2-7, with a tentative D call TRBD2 (6 bases). The CDR3 has 15 residues. CDR1 and CDR2 from the germline V gene are SEHNR and FQNEAQ (reference sequence). The V gene lost 6 bases and the J gene lost 2 bases, with 17 bases spanning the gap. CDR3 sequence (DNA): TGTGCCAGCAGTCCTGGGACTTTAAAAACCTACGAGCAGTACTTC. Translation gives CASSPGTLKTYEQYF.

The V call is TRBV4-1, the J call TRBJ2-7; 11 bases match TRBD2. Trimming removed 3 bases from V and 2 bases from J; junction bases left unmatched: 3. The CDR3 is 15 residues long. Germline values: CDR1 MGHRA, CDR2 YSYEKL. The CDR3 loop reads CASSQGLAETYEQYF. CDR3 nucleotides: TGCGCCAGCAGCCAGGGACTAGCGGAAACCTACGAGCAGTACTTC.